The clone carrying this T cell receptor (beta chain) qualifies as medium-sized. Its antigen is unidentified. The CDR3 consists of 13 residues. CDR1 and CDR2 (germline): SGHTA, FQGNSA. This sample stems from a study of molecular identifiers for immune sequencing clone quantification. Study context: Four of five splits of RNA from approximately 20,000 or 98,000 naive CD8 cells were sequenced in replicates.

Based on a CD8+CD4-CCR7+CD45RA+ profile, naive CD8 T cells were sorted. One entry per CDR3 protein results from TCRdb running MiXCR on the PCR reads. The sample includes approximately 36,000 distinct CDR3 sequences, roughly 18% of them seen just once. Overall study results and limits: Barcodes shared by identical TCR molecules could lead to underestimated sizes of highly expanded clones. Effector cells had over 99% of their molecules in clones above 20 RNA copies, while naive cells had under 1%.

Material: naive CD8+ T cells from blood, with Jurkat cell RNA spiked in. As for subset: FACS-sorted CD8+CD4-CCR7+CD45RA+ naive T cells. The origin of this receptor is a human donor in good health. Some libraries in this study had Jurkat cell RNA spiked in. The V call is TRBV7-2, the J call TRBJ1-5; 7 nucleotides agree with TRBD1. CDR3 bases: TGTGCAAGGGGACAGCCATACAATCAGCCCCAGCATTTT. It codes for CARGQPYNQPQHF.